This T cell receptor (beta chain) was identified during a study of blood T cell repertoires in COVID-19. V was clipped by 0 bases and J by 0 bases, with 10 bases between them. The CDR3 is made up of 16 amino acids. Germline V CDR1 and CDR2: SGDLS, YYNGEE. Clones were read by immunoSEQ multiplex PCR, and TCRdb kept only the in-frame ones, dropping some. The top ten clones hold roughly 3.5% of a sample with hundreds of thousands of clones, about 90% of them seen once. Material for sequencing was PBMCs or T cells enriched from blood (not recorded which). The V and J genes are TRBV9 and TRBJ2-1; D is undetermined. The receptor was derived from a woman aged 40 to 50 with acute COVID-19. As DNA, the CDR3 is TGTGCCAGCAGCGTAGTTCGAGCGAGCTCCTACAATGAGCAGTTCTTC. This translates into CASSVVRASSYNEQFF. The full variable domain, with the rest looked up from reference TRBV9 and TRBJ2-1, is DSGVTQTPKHLITATGQRVTLRCSPRSGDLSVYWYQQSLDQGLQFLIQYYNGEERAKGNILERFSAQQFPDLHSELNLSSLELGDSALYFCASSVVRASSYNEQFFGPGTRLTVL.